This is a list of T cell receptor beta chains from one sample in a study of blood T cell repertoires in COVID-19. TCRdb keeps only in-frame clones here, not all; method: immunoSEQ multiplex PCR. This sample has over 200,000 clones, with around 88% found just once. Source material: peripheral blood. These receptors all come from an elderly man with acute or convalescent COVID-19. Each CDR3 is given with its conserved first and last residue. A D gene is named only where the DNA matches it firmly. Clone size is given for some rows only: seen once, a few or many times, or a class if the clone is expanded.

>.|.|TRBV28|TRBJ2-5
CASSATGLTQETQYF
TGTGCCAGCAGTGCTACAGGGTTGACCCAAGAGACCCAGTACTTC
>TRBD1|.|TRBV28|TRBJ2-7
CASRGTADSYEQYF
TGTGCCAGCAGGGGGACAGCCGACTCCTACGAGCAGTACTTC
>.|.|TRBV6-5|TRBJ1-4
CASSYLAGIEKLFF
TGTGCCAGCAGTTACTTGGCAGGGATTGAAAAACTGTTTTTT
>.|.|TRBV5-1|TRBJ2-1
CASSLVSVSSYNEQFF
TGCGCCAGCAGCTTGGTATCGGTGAGCTCCTACAATGAGCAGTTCTTC
>TRBD2|.|TRBV6-2/TRBV6-3|TRBJ2-3
CASSPTPFSGRGDTQYF
TGTGCCAGCAGCCCCACTCCCTTTAGCGGGAGGGGAGATACGCAGTATTTT
>TRBD1|.|TRBV15|TRBJ2-7
CATSRLGTGGYEQYF
TGTGCCACCAGCAGACTAGGGACAGGGGGATACGAGCAGTACTTC
>TRBD2|.|TRBV7-2|TRBJ2-6
CASSNGGTGANVLTF
TGTGCCAGCAGCAACGGGGGGACTGGGGCCAACGTCCTGACTTTC
>.|.|TRBV2|TRBJ1-1
CASSVGSTANTEAFF
TGTGCCAGCAGTGTGGGCTCTACCGCCAACACTGAAGCTTTCTTT
>.|.|TRBV5-1|TRBJ2-3
CASSIGTRGSTSTDTQYF
TGCGCCAGCAGCATCGGGACTCGGGGGTCGACTAGCACAGATACGCAGTATTTT
>.|.|TRBV6-5|TRBJ1-4
CASGPRGIGRKLFF
TGTGCCAGCGGACCCCGAGGGATTGGTCGAAAACTGTTTTTT
>.|.|TRBV2|TRBJ2-5
CASSEAAQAQYF
TGTGCCAGCAGTGAAGCGGCCCAGGCCCAGTACTTC
>TRBD2|.|TRBV11-2|TRBJ2-3
CASSSSLAADTQYF
TGTGCCAGCAGCTCCAGTCTAGCGGCGGATACGCAGTATTTT
>.|.|TRBV7-9|TRBJ1-2
CASRGGYGYTF
TGTGCCAGCAGGGGGGGCTATGGCTACACCTTC
>TRBD2|.|TRBV14|TRBJ2-7
CASSQDGREWREQYF
TGTGCCAGCAGCCAAGATGGGCGGGAGTGGCGGGAGCAGTACTTC
>TRBD2|.|TRBV10-3|TRBJ2-7
CAISGGTSGQEQYF
TGTGCCATCAGTGGCGGGACTAGCGGTCAAGAGCAGTACTTC
>TRBD2|few|TRBV2|TRBJ2-1
CASSEAGDLLAGSYNEQFF
TGTGCCAGCAGTGAAGCGGGGGATTTGTTAGCGGGGTCCTACAATGAGCAGTTCTTC
>TRBD2|.|TRBV5-1|TRBJ2-7
CASSWTQGLAVHEQYF
TGCGCCAGCAGCTGGACTCAGGGACTAGCGGTCCACGAGCAGTACTTC
>.|.|TRBV24-1|TRBJ2-2
CATSDFPRGIGELFF
TGTGCCACCAGTGATTTCCCGAGGGGGATCGGGGAGCTGTTTTTT
>TRBD2|once|TRBV5-1|TRBJ2-3
CASSLGPGGSTDTQYF
TGCGCCAGCAGCTTGGGGCCGGGGGGAAGCACAGATACGCAGTATTTT
>.|.|TRBV28|TRBJ1-3
CASSPYLTGTSTGNTIYF
TGTGCCAGCAGTCCATACTTGACAGGTACAAGCACTGGAAACACCATATATTTT
>TRBD1|.|TRBV19|TRBJ2-3
CASSGEQGVRGTDTQYF
TGTGCCAGTAGTGGCGAACAGGGGGTTAGGGGCACAGATACGCAGTATTTT
>TRBD2|.|TRBV30|TRBJ2-1
CAWSVPRPGGRNEQFF
TGTGCCTGGAGTGTACCTCGTCCGGGGGGGCGCAATGAGCAGTTCTTC
>TRBD1|.|TRBV28|TRBJ1-1
CASSPPPWDRIMNTEAFF
TGTGCCAGCAGTCCCCCCCCCTGGGACAGAATCATGAACACTGAAGCTTTCTTT
>.|.|TRBV6-6|TRBJ1-6
CASRGSDSGNSPLHF
TGTGCCAGCAGGGGGAGTGACTCGGGGAATTCACCCCTCCACTTT
>.|.|TRBV5-1|TRBJ2-7
CASTPEPRSSYEQYF
TGCGCCAGCACCCCTGAACCGAGGAGCTCCTACGAGCAGTACTTC
>.|.|TRBV5-5|TRBJ2-3
CASSLGAGDTQYF
TGTGCCAGCAGCTTGGGGGCGGGAGATACGCAGTATTTT
>TRBD1|.|TRBV9|TRBJ1-2
CASSDRTGGAYGYTF
TGTGCCAGCAGCGACAGGACAGGGGGCGCCTATGGCTACACCTTC
>TRBD2|.|TRBV5-8|TRBJ2-7
CASSLEERGKNYEQYF
TGTGCCAGCAGCTTGGAAGAGCGGGGGAAAAACTACGAGCAGTACTTC